The clone carrying this T cell receptor (beta chain) was seen only a few times. Its specificity is not known. V lost 3 bases and J lost 12; bases outside the gene matches: 4. This CDR3 has 12 amino acids. Per germline, CDR1 KGHSY and CDR2 FQNENV. This sample is part of a study of blood T cells in healthy people across ages. Overall study findings and caveats: Diversity was higher, and naive CD4+ cells more numerous, in long-lived donors than in aged donors. TCR beta diversity was tightly associated with the proportion of naive T cells.

The authors ran a second PCR of about 7 to 11 cycles using a sample-barcoded 5' primer and a J-beta primer mix. TCRdb re-called the 5' RACE reads with MiXCR, one entry per CDR3 protein. The repertoire has 1 million or so distinct CDR3 sequences, approximately 26% of them found once; the top ten carry less than 0.85%. Another study also made use of these data, one on T cells of mothers and their children. That report notes: There was no detection of any persistent microchimeric T cell clones.

This rearrangement joins TRBV16 to TRBJ1-2, with 10 bases lining up with TRBD1. Sequenced sample: blood. This sequence was found in a girl aged 2 to 9 in good health. CDR3 sequence: CASSQRTGGNTF. CDR3 DNA: TGTGCCAGCAGCCAGCGGACAGGGGGTAACACCTTC.